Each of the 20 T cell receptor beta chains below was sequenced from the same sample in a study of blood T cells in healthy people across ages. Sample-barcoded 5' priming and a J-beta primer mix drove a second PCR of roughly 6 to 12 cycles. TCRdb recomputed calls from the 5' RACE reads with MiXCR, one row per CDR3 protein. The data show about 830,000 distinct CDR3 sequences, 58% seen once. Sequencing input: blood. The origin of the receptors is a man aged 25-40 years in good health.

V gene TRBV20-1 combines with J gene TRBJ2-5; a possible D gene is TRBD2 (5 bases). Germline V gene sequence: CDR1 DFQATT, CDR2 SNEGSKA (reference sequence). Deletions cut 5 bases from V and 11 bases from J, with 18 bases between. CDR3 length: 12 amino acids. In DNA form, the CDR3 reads TGCAGTGCTTACGGACTGGGCAATGAGCAGTACTTC. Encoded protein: CSAYGLGNEQYF.

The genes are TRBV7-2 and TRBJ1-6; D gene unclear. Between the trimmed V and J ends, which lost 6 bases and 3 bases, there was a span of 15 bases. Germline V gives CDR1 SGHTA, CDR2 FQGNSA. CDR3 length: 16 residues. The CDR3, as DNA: TGTGCCAGCAGTTCCAACGCCCACAGCTATAATTCACCCCTCCACTTT. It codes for CASSSNAHSYNSPLHF.

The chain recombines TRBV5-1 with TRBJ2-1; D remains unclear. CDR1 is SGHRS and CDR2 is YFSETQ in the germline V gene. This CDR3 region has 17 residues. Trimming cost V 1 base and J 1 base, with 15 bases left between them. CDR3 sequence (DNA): TGCGCCAGCAGCTTGCGCGTTCTTGCGCCGTCCTACAATGAGCAGTTCTTC. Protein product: CASSLRVLAPSYNEQFF.

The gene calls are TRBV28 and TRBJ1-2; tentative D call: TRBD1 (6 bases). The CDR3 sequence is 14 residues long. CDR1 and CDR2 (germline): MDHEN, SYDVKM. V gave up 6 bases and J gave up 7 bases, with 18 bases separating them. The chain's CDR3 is CASRRGDLTGGYTF. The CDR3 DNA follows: TGTGCCAGCAGAAGGGGGGATCTGACGGGTGGCTACACCTTC.

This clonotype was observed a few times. The CDR3 loop is CASSLTSGLETQYF. In DNA, the CDR3 is TGTGCCAGCAGTCTGACTAGCGGGCTAGAGACCCAGTACTTC. The chain has TRBV12-3 or TRBV12-4 and TRBJ2-7, with 10 bases lining up with TRBD2. The J call may not be correct, given that the DNA end is closer to TRBJ2-5. The CDR3 spans 14 residues.

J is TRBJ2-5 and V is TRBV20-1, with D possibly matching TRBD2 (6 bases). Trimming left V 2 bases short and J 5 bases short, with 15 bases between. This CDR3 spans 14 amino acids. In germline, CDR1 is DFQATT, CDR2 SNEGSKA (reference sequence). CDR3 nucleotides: TGCAGTGCTAGACCCCGGGGGTACGAGGAGACCCAGTACTTC. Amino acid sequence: CSARPRGYEETQYF.

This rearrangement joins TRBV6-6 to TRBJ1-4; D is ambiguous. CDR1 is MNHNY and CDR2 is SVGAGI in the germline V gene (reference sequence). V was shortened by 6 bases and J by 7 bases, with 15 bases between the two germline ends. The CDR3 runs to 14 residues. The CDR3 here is CASRSGLMGEKLFF. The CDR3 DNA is TGTGCCAGCAGATCCGGGCTCATGGGTGAAAAACTGTTTTTT.

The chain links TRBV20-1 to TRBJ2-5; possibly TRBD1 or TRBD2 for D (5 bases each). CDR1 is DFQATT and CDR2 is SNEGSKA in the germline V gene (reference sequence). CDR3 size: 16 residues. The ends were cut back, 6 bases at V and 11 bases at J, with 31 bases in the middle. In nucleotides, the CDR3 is TGCAGTGCCCAAGGGGCGGGCCGTGTCGTCTCCCATGAGCAGTACTTC. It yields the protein CSAQGAGRVVSHEQYF.

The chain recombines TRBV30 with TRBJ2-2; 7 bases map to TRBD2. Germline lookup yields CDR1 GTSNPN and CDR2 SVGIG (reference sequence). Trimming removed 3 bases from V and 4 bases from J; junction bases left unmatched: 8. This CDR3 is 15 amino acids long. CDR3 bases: TGTGCCTGGAGACGTTTGGGAGGGCCCACCGGGGAGCTGTTTTTT. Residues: CAWRRLGGPTGELFF.

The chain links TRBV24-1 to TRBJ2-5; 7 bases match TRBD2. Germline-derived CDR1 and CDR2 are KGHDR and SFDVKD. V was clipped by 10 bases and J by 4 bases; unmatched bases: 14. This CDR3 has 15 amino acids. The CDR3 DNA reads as TGTGCCACTTCTAAGGGGCGGGGGAACGGAGAGACCCAGTACTTC. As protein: CATSKGRGNGETQYF.

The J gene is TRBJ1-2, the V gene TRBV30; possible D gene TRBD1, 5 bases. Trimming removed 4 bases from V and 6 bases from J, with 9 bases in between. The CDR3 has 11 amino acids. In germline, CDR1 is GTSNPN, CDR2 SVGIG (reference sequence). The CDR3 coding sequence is TGTGCCTGGACTCAGGGTGATGGCTACACCTTC. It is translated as CAWTQGDGYTF.

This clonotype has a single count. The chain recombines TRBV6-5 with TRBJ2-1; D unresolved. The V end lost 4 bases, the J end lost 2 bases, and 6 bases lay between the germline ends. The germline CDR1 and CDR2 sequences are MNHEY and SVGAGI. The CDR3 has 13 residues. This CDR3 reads CASSSGPYNEQFF. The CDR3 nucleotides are TGTGCCAGCAGTTCCGGACCCTACAATGAGCAGTTCTTC.

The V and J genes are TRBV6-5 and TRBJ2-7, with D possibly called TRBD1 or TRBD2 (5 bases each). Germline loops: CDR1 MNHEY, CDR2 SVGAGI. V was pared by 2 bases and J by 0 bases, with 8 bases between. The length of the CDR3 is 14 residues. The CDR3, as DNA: TGTGCCAGCAGTTACGGGGGAACCTCCTACGAGCAGTACTTC. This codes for CASSYGGTSYEQYF.

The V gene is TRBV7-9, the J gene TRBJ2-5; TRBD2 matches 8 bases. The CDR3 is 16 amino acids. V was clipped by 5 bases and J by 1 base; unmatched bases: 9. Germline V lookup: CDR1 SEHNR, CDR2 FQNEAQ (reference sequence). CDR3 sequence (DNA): TGTGCCAGCAGCCCCCCCCGGGGGGGGATCCAAGAGACCCAGTACTTC. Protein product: CASSPPRGGIQETQYF.

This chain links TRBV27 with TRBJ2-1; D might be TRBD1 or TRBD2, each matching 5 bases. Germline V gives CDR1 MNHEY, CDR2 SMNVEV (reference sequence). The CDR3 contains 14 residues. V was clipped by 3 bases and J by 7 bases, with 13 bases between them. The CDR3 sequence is CASSFVGTQNEQFF. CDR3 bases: TGTGCCAGCAGTTTCGTCGGGACCCAAAATGAGCAGTTCTTC.

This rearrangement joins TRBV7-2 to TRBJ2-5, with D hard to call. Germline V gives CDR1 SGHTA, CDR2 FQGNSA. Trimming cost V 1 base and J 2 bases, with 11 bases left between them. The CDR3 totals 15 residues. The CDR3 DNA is TGTGCCAGCAGCTTAGTATATGGTCTACAAGAGACCCAGTACTTC. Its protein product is CASSLVYGLQETQYF.

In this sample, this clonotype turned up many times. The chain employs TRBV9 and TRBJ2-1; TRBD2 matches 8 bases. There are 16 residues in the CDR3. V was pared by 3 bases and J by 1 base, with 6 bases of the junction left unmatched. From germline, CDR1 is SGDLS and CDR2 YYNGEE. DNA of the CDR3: TGTGCCAGCAGCGCCGGACTAGCTTCATCCTACAATGAGCAGTTCTTC. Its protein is CASSAGLASSYNEQFF.

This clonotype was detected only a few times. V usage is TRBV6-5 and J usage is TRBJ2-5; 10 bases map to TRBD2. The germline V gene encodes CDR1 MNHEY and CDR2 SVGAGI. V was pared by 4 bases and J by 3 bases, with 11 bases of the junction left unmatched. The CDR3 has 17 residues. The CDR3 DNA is TGTGCCAGCAGTTCCCCGAGACTAGCGGGTCGGGAAGAGACCCAGTACTTC. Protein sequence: CASSSPRLAGREETQYF.

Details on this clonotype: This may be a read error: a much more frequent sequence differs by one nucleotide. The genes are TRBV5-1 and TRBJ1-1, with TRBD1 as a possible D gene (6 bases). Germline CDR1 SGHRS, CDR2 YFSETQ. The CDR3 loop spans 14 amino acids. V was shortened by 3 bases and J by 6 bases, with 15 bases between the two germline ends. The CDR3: CASSSVQGSAEAFF. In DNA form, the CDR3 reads TGCGCCAGCAGCTCCGTACAGGGTAGTGCTGAAGCTTTCTTT.

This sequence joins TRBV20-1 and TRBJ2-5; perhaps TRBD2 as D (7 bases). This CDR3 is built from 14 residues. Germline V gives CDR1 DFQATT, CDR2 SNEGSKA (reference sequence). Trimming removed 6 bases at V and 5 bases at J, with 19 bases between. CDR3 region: CSARPRGALETQYF. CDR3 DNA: TGCAGTGCGAGGCCCCGGGGGGCGTTGGAGACCCAGTACTTC.